This entry concerns a single T cell receptor (beta chain). Its antigen remains unknown. The time point is: newly diagnosed GD, antithyroid drugs for less than 3 months. Researchers made the TCR library from RNA that was extracted from PBMCs. To make TCR beta libraries, researchers used iRepertoire HTBI primers and Arm-PCR of CDR3 regions. TCRdb passed the multiplex PCR reads through MiXCR, listing each CDR3 protein once. The sample holds some 560,000 distinct CDR3 sequences, roughly a sixth seen once. Germline lookup yields CDR1 SGHTA and CDR2 FQGNSA. V lost 5 bases and J 3 bases, leaving 14 bases between the germline ends. This CDR3 has 14 residues. This entry is derived from a study of regulatory T cells in long-lasting Graves disease. Study-level findings and limits: The study examined only peripheral blood, not thyroid tissue.

This sample also appeared in a second study, on T cells in Graves' hyperthyroidism and ophthalmopathy. That study reports: The TCR CDR3 first-round RT-PCR relied on the HTBI primer set.

The specimen was peripheral blood mononuclear cells (PBMCs), collected at new diagnosis, from a patient treated with antithyroid drugs. This chain connects TRBV7-2 to TRBJ2-7; a possible D gene is TRBD2 (6 bases). The source of this sequence is a woman aged 35-60 years with Graves disease. CDR3 in amino acids: CASSPAGLFYEQYF. Written as DNA, the CDR3 is TGTGCCAGCAGCCCCGCGGGACTGTTCTACGAGCAGTACTTC.